These T cell receptor beta chains were read from a single sample in a study of cytomegalovirus exposure and HLA in healthy donors. Assay: immunoSEQ multiplex PCR; the TCRdb copy retains only in-frame clones and omits some. The sample is made up of 70,000 to 80,000 clones, and the top ten hold approximately 2.7% of it. Sequences were obtained from PBMCs. These receptors all stem from a man aged 40-50 years in good health and CMV-seronegative. CDR3s include the opening cysteine and the closing phenylalanine or tryptophan. D genes are given only for firm matches.

V gene: TRBV7-8; D gene: TRBD1; J gene: TRBJ1-6; CDR3 protein: CASSLYGQDDSPLHF; CDR3 DNA: TGTGCCAGCAGCTTATACGGACAGGATGATTCACCCCTCCACTTT
V gene: TRBV25-1; D gene: -; J gene: TRBJ1-6; CDR3 protein: CASSVAGNSPLHF; CDR3 DNA: TGTGCCAGCAGTGTTGCGGGGAATTCACCCCTCCACTTT
V gene: TRBV11-2; D gene: TRBD2; J gene: TRBJ2-1; CDR3 protein: CASRPSGGSNNEQFF; CDR3 DNA: TGTGCCAGCAGGCCCAGCGGGGGGTCTAACAATGAGCAGTTCTTC
V gene: TRBV6-5; D gene: -; J gene: TRBJ1-6; CDR3 protein: CASSYINSPLHF; CDR3 DNA: TGTGCCAGCAGTTACATAAATTCACCCCTCCACTTT
V gene: TRBV4-1; D gene: TRBD1; J gene: TRBJ1-2; CDR3 protein: CASSPQIIMTGNYGYTF; CDR3 DNA: TGCGCCAGCAGCCCACAGATTATTATGACAGGGAACTATGGCTACACCTTC
V gene: TRBV6-6; D gene: -; J gene: TRBJ2-7; CDR3 protein: CASIESRLSYEQYF; CDR3 DNA: TGTGCCAGCATTGAAAGCCGACTCTCCTACGAGCAGTACTTC
V gene: TRBV28; D gene: -; J gene: TRBJ2-3; CDR3 protein: CASSPVTGNADTQYF; CDR3 DNA: TGTGCCAGCAGCCCCGTAACCGGGAACGCAGATACGCAGTATTTT
V gene: TRBV2; D gene: -; J gene: TRBJ1-5; CDR3 protein: CASSVGRDGQPQHF; CDR3 DNA: TGTGCCAGCAGTGTCGGCAGGGATGGACAGCCCCAGCATTTT
V gene: TRBV7-2; D gene: TRBD2; J gene: TRBJ2-1; CDR3 protein: CASSFIPSGGYNEQFF; CDR3 DNA: TGTGCCAGCAGCTTTATACCTAGCGGAGGGTACAATGAGCAGTTCTTC
V gene: TRBV5-4; D gene: -; J gene: TRBJ2-2; CDR3 protein: CASSLGGNTGELFF; CDR3 DNA: TGTGCCAGCAGCTTGGGAGGGAACACCGGGGAGCTGTTTTTT
V gene: TRBV6-1; D gene: TRBD1; J gene: TRBJ2-7; CDR3 protein: CASSEGDRGGTYEQYF; CDR3 DNA: TGTGCCAGCAGTGAAGGGGACAGGGGGGGGACCTACGAGCAGTACTTC
V gene: TRBV10-3; D gene: TRBD2; J gene: TRBJ2-1; CDR3 protein: CAISEAKPGTSGRNEQFF; CDR3 DNA: TGTGCCATCAGTGAGGCTAAACCCGGGACTAGCGGACGCAATGAGCAGTTCTTC
V gene: TRBV20-1; D gene: -; J gene: TRBJ2-7; CDR3 protein: CSARARYEQYF; CDR3 DNA: TGCAGTGCTAGAGCCAGGTACGAGCAGTACTTC
V gene: TRBV2; D gene: TRBD1; J gene: TRBJ2-3; CDR3 protein: CASRDRGTDTQYF; CDR3 DNA: TGTGCCAGCAGGGACAGGGGCACAGATACGCAGTATTTT
V gene: TRBV29-1; D gene: TRBD1; J gene: TRBJ2-7; CDR3 protein: CSASPGQGVSEQYF; CDR3 DNA: TGCAGCGCGAGTCCGGGACAGGGGGTCTCCGAGCAGTACTTC
V gene: TRBV7-3; D gene: -; J gene: TRBJ2-2; CDR3 protein: CASSSGGVGELFF; CDR3 DNA: TGTGCCAGCAGCTCTGGAGGGGTCGGGGAGCTGTTTTTT
V gene: TRBV7-3; D gene: TRBD1; J gene: TRBJ2-3; CDR3 protein: CASSRDRGRDTQYF; CDR3 DNA: TGTGCCAGCAGTAGGGACAGGGGGAGAGATACGCAGTATTTT
V gene: TRBV5-8; D gene: TRBD1; J gene: TRBJ2-3; CDR3 protein: CASSHPQGARTDTQYF; CDR3 DNA: TGTGCCAGCAGCCACCCACAGGGGGCTAGAACAGATACGCAGTATTTT
V gene: TRBV28; D gene: -; J gene: TRBJ2-7; CDR3 protein: CASSFFYEQYF; CDR3 DNA: TGTGCCAGCAGTTTTTTTTACGAGCAGTACTTC
V gene: TRBV28; D gene: TRBD1; J gene: TRBJ1-4; CDR3 protein: CASRTRTGVVEKLFF; CDR3 DNA: TGTGCCAGCCGTACCCGGACAGGGGTTGTTGAAAAACTGTTTTTT
V gene: TRBV7-7; D gene: -; J gene: TRBJ2-7; CDR3 protein: CASSLDRNSYEQYF; CDR3 DNA: TGTGCTAGCAGCTTAGACAGGAACTCCTACGAGCAGTACTTC
V gene: TRBV5-6; D gene: TRBD1; J gene: TRBJ1-6; CDR3 protein: CASSLAPTGSSYNSPLHF; CDR3 DNA: TGTGCCAGCAGCTTGGCCCCGACAGGGAGCTCCTATAATTCACCCCTCCACTTT
V gene: TRBV2; D gene: -; J gene: TRBJ2-1; CDR3 protein: CASSENEAGPNEQFF; CDR3 DNA: TGTGCCAGCAGTGAAAATGAGGCGGGGCCCAATGAGCAGTTCTTC
V gene: TRBV25-1; D gene: TRBD1; J gene: TRBJ2-1; CDR3 protein: CATQTGTVSYNEQFF; CDR3 DNA: TGTGCCACCCAGACAGGGACAGTAAGCTACAATGAGCAGTTCTTC
V gene: TRBV2; D gene: -; J gene: TRBJ2-7; CDR3 protein: CASSQRSRSHYF; CDR3 DNA: TGTGCCAGCAGTCAGAGGTCCCGCTCGCATTACTTC
V gene: TRBV6-4; D gene: TRBD2; J gene: TRBJ2-1; CDR3 protein: CASSRASGVGEQFF; CDR3 DNA: TGTGCCAGCAGCAGGGCTAGCGGGGTTGGTGAGCAGTTCTTC
V gene: TRBV6-1; D gene: TRBD2; J gene: TRBJ2-7; CDR3 protein: CASSVAHVRGTYEQYF; CDR3 DNA: TGTGCCAGCAGTGTGGCTCATGTGCGGGGGACCTACGAGCAGTACTTC
V gene: TRBV19; D gene: TRBD1; J gene: TRBJ2-2; CDR3 protein: CASSSPGQGVTGELFF; CDR3 DNA: TGTGCCAGTAGTTCCCCGGGACAGGGTGTCACCGGGGAGCTGTTTTTT
V gene: TRBV10-3; D gene: TRBD2; J gene: TRBJ2-3; CDR3 protein: CAISESRLAGGRGTDTQYF; CDR3 DNA: TGTGCCATCAGTGAGTCGAGACTAGCGGGGGGGCGAGGCACAGATACGCAGTATTTT
V gene: TRBV4-1; D gene: -; J gene: TRBJ1-3; CDR3 protein: CASSQLPTGFGGNTIYF; CDR3 DNA: TGCGCCAGCAGCCAATTACCCACAGGTTTTGGTGGAAACACCATATATTTT
V gene: TRBV27; D gene: TRBD1; J gene: TRBJ2-2; CDR3 protein: CASSLGQSGELFF; CDR3 DNA: TGTGCCAGCAGTTTGGGACAGTCCGGGGAGCTGTTTTTT
V gene: TRBV2; D gene: TRBD2; J gene: TRBJ2-7; CDR3 protein: CASRLLAGDHEQYF; CDR3 DNA: TGTGCCAGCAGGTTACTAGCGGGGGACCACGAGCAGTACTTC
V gene: TRBV18; D gene: -; J gene: TRBJ2-7; CDR3 protein: CASSPRDNRVYEQYF; CDR3 DNA: TGTGCCAGCTCACCACGAGATAACAGGGTCTACGAGCAGTACTTC
V gene: TRBV5-6; D gene: TRBD1; J gene: TRBJ2-7; CDR3 protein: CASSPSRDSGQYF; CDR3 DNA: TGTGCCAGCAGCCCGTCCCGGGACAGCGGACAGTACTTC
V gene: TRBV5-1; D gene: TRBD1; J gene: TRBJ1-2; CDR3 protein: CASSVKGAGYTF; CDR3 DNA: TGCGCCAGCAGTGTTAAGGGGGCGGGCTACACCTTC
V gene: TRBV11-2; D gene: TRBD1; J gene: TRBJ2-7; CDR3 protein: CASSTGVEQYF; CDR3 DNA: TGTGCCAGCAGTACAGGGGTCGAGCAGTACTTC
V gene: TRBV9; D gene: -; J gene: TRBJ2-3; CDR3 protein: CASSSGPTDTQYF; CDR3 DNA: TGTGCCAGCAGCAGCGGCCCCACAGATACGCAGTATTTT
V gene: TRBV6-5; D gene: TRBD1; J gene: TRBJ1-2; CDR3 protein: CASSTRQGGRGYTF; CDR3 DNA: TGTGCCAGCAGTACCCGACAGGGGGGACGGGGCTACACCTTC
V gene: TRBV11-2; D gene: -; J gene: TRBJ1-4; CDR3 protein: CASSHNEKLFF; CDR3 DNA: TGTGCCAGCAGCCACAACGAAAAACTGTTTTTT
V gene: TRBV4-2; D gene: -; J gene: TRBJ2-3; CDR3 protein: CASSQDPRTDTQYF; CDR3 DNA: TGTGCCAGCAGCCAAGATCCCCGGACAGATACGCAGTATTTT
V gene: TRBV28; D gene: -; J gene: TRBJ1-1; CDR3 protein: CASSLLEGTNTEAFF; CDR3 DNA: TGTGCCAGCAGTTTATTAGAGGGCACAAACACTGAAGCTTTCTTT
V gene: TRBV14; D gene: TRBD1; J gene: TRBJ1-2; CDR3 protein: CASSQDIRAGGGYTF; CDR3 DNA: TGTGCCAGCAGCCAAGATATCCGCGCAGGGGGCGGCTACACCTTC
V gene: TRBV9; D gene: TRBD1; J gene: TRBJ1-6; CDR3 protein: CASSVEDRENSPLHF; CDR3 DNA: TGTGCCAGCAGCGTCGAGGACAGGGAAAATTCACCCCTCCACTTT
V gene: TRBV5-1; D gene: -; J gene: TRBJ2-1; CDR3 protein: CASSWSVPDNEQFF; CDR3 DNA: TGCGCCAGCAGCTGGTCGGTCCCCGACAATGAGCAGTTCTTC
V gene: TRBV9; D gene: TRBD1; J gene: TRBJ2-5; CDR3 protein: CASSEGDRGRLQYF; CDR3 DNA: TGTGCCAGCAGCGAGGGGGACAGGGGGCGCCTCCAGTACTTC
V gene: TRBV9; D gene: -; J gene: TRBJ2-3; CDR3 protein: CASSVEIGADTQYF; CDR3 DNA: TGTGCCAGCAGCGTAGAGATAGGAGCAGATACGCAGTATTTT